Presented here are 22 T cell receptor beta chains from one specimen sequenced in a study of blood T cell repertoires in COVID-19. The table came from immunoSEQ multiplex PCR; TCRdb's copy has only in-frame clones and leaves some out. The data contain about 180,000 clones, 85% of them singletons. The specimen was peripheral blood. The source of these receptors is a person aged 70 to 85 with COVID-19, enrolled during active disease.

This chain uses TRBV6-5 with TRBJ1-5, with 7 positions matching TRBD1. Trimming removed 5 bases from V and 6 bases from J; junction bases left unmatched: 10. The CDR3 covers 15 residues. Looked up from germline, CDR1 is MNHEY and CDR2 is SVGAGI. CDR3 nucleotides: TGTGCCAGCAGTCCCCGAGGGGGCTCGGGTCAGCCCCAGCATTTT. Amino acids: CASSPRGGSGQPQHF.

The CDR3 nucleotides are TGTGCCAGCAGCATTACAGGGGTAACACCTACCTTGAACACTGAAGCTTTCTTT. Translation gives CASSITGVTPTLNTEAFF. This chain connects TRBV5-8 to TRBJ1-1; 7 positions match TRBD1. In germline, CDR1 is SGHTS, CDR2 YDEGEE. The length of the CDR3 is 18 residues. Trimming removed 4 bases from V and 0 bases from J; junction bases left unmatched: 15.

This clone was counted only a few times. The CDR3 spells CASSPRPGVYNSPLHF. Here the CDR3 DNA reads TGTGCCAGCAGCCCACGGCCGGGGGTCTATAATTCACCCCTCCACTTT. The chain links TRBV9 to TRBJ1-6; D may be TRBD1 (5 bases). This CDR3 is built from 16 residues. Trimming removed 4 bases from V and 3 bases from J, with 14 bases in between. The germline V gene has CDR1 SGDLS and CDR2 YYNGEE.

CDR3 sequence (DNA): TGTGCCAGCCGCTTCGGGGGGAGGGACACCATATATTTT. Its protein product is CASRFGGRDTIYF. The chain combines TRBV3-1 (or the pseudogene TRBV3-2) with TRBJ1-3; the D gene is possibly TRBD1 (5 bases). Germline values: CDR1 LGHDT, CDR2 YNNKEL (reference sequence). Trimming removed 8 bases at V and 8 bases at J, with 16 bases between. The CDR3 extends over 13 amino acids.

The chain has TRBV7-9 and TRBJ2-1, with 9 nucleotides matching TRBD2. The CDR3 is 17 amino acids. The germline gives CDR1 SEHNR, CDR2 FQNEAQ (reference sequence). J was trimmed by 6 bases and V by 3 bases; bases with no gene match: 12. In DNA, the CDR3 is TGTGCCAGCAGCTTGGTACGGGCTAGCGGGATACGCAATGAGCAGTTCTTC. It encodes CASSLVRASGIRNEQFF.

The chain links TRBV11-2 to TRBJ2-5; D is unresolved. CDR1 is SGHAT and CDR2 is FQNNGV in the germline V gene. This CDR3 contains 14 residues. V was cut by 3 bases and J by 5 bases, with 13 bases left in between. The CDR3 loop is CASSLLFATETQYF. Here the CDR3 DNA reads TGTGCCAGCAGCTTGCTGTTTGCCACTGAGACCCAGTACTTC.

The chain couples TRBV5-1 to TRBJ2-5; 9 bases align to TRBD2. J was trimmed by 8 bases and V by 3 bases; bases with no gene match: 11. The CDR3 totals 15 residues. Germline values: CDR1 SGHRS, CDR2 YFSETQ. CDR3 coding DNA: TGCGCCAGCAGCTCGCACCCGGGACTAGCAGACACCCAGTACTTC. This translates into CASSSHPGLADTQYF.

The chain employs TRBV28 and TRBJ2-1, with TRBD2 matching 8 bases. The CDR3 runs to 14 residues. Germline CDR1 is MDHEN and CDR2 is SYDVKM. Germline trimming cut 5 bases from V and 4 bases from J; bases unmatched to any gene: 4. CDR3 nucleotide sequence: TGTGCCAGCAGTGAGGCGGGAGGATACAATGAGCAGTTCTTC. It codes for CASSEAGGYNEQFF.

The rearrangement uses TRBV5-1 and TRBJ1-1, with 7 bases fitting TRBD1. CDR1 and CDR2 from the germline V gene are SGHRS and YFSETQ. The CDR3 contains 15 residues. Germline trimming cut 0 bases from V and 1 base from J; bases unmatched to any gene: 3. CDR3 loop: CASSLGGTANTEAFF. For the CDR3, the DNA is TGCGCCAGCAGCTTGGGGGGGACAGCGAACACTGAAGCTTTCTTT.

This clone was counted ten times or more. V and J are TRBV4-3 and TRBJ1-2; D not resolved. Germline-derived CDR1 and CDR2 are LGHNA and YSLEER. Trimming took off 0 bases at V and 4 bases at J, with 18 bases between the two ends. This CDR3 region has 17 residues. The CDR3 spells CASSQDIAEQWAYGYTF. CDR3 DNA: TGCGCCAGCAGCCAAGATATCGCAGAGCAGTGGGCCTATGGCTACACCTTC.

The chain uses TRBV19 and TRBJ2-3; 7 nucleotides line up with TRBD2. The CDR3 runs to 15 residues. The germline gives CDR1 LNHDA, CDR2 SQIVND (reference sequence). V dropped 5 bases and J dropped 0; count of bases not matched to a gene: 5. For the CDR3, the DNA is TGTGCCAGTAGTGAAGCGGGGCAAAGCACAGATACGCAGTATTTT. Its translation: CASSEAGQSTDTQYF.

The gene calls are TRBV3-1 (or the pseudogene TRBV3-2) and TRBJ1-1; D gene unclear. The V end lost 2 bases, the J end lost 0 bases, and 4 bases lay between the germline ends. Germline V gene lookup returns CDR1 LGHDT and CDR2 YNNKEL (reference sequence). This CDR3 comprises 13 residues. The CDR3 region is CASSQSLNTEAFF. CDR3 coding DNA: TGTGCCAGCAGCCAATCTTTGAACACTGAAGCTTTCTTT.

DNA of the CDR3: TGCGCCAGCACCCCGACAGGGGGCTCCTATAATTCACCCCTCCACTTT. It is translated as CASTPTGGSYNSPLHF. The chain joins TRBV4-1 to TRBJ1-6; 9 bases fit TRBD1. The CDR3 runs 16 residues. V was pared by 7 bases and J by 0 bases, with 4 bases of the junction left unmatched. Per the germline V gene, CDR1 is MGHRA and CDR2 is YSYEKL.

The sample holds one count of this clone. This chain uses TRBV5-6 with TRBJ2-2; TRBD1 aligns across 10 bases. The V segment lost 4 bases and the J segment 5 bases; nucleotides outside the gene matches: 5. The CDR3 is made up of 15 amino acids. CDR1 and CDR2 (germline): SGHDT, YYEEEE. The CDR3 reads CASSPGTGATGELFF. The DNA for the CDR3 is TGTGCCAGCAGCCCGGGGACAGGGGCGACCGGGGAGCTGTTTTTT.

This chain's CDR3 is CASSSGGAPHPNEKLFF. DNA for the CDR3: TGTGCCAGCAGTTCCGGGGGGGCCCCGCACCCTAATGAAAAACTGTTTTTT. The rearrangement uses TRBV28 and TRBJ1-4; D might be TRBD1 (6 bases). Trimming took 4 bases from V and 3 from J, leaving 18 bases between them. The CDR3 is 17 residues long. CDR1 and CDR2 from the germline V gene are MDHEN and SYDVKM.

The rearrangement links TRBV6-6 to TRBJ2-7, with 10 bases identical to TRBD2. V lost 10 bases to trimming and J lost 4 bases; unmatched junction nucleotides: 7. Germline CDR1 and CDR2: MNHNY and SVGAGI (reference sequence). The CDR3 contains 13 residues. The CDR3 DNA follows: TGTGCCACCTCAAGCGGGGGGGGTTACGAGCAGTACTTC. Translation gives CATSSGGGYEQYF.

V gene TRBV29-1 combines with J gene TRBJ2-7; 10 nucleotides match TRBD2. The CDR3 totals 13 residues. V lost 7 bases, J lost 2 bases, and 5 bases stayed unmatched. Germline-derived CDR1 and CDR2 are SQVTM and ANQGSEA. The DNA of the CDR3 is TGCAGCGCTGGGACTAGCGAAACCTACGAGCAGTACTTC. Amino acid sequence: CSAGTSETYEQYF.

This chain uses TRBV2 with TRBJ2-5; TRBD1 matches 9 bases. The CDR3 extends over 14 amino acids. The germline CDR1 and CDR2 sequences are SNHLY and FYNNEI. The junction had 8 bases not matched to a gene; V was cut back by 7 bases and J by 5 bases. The CDR3 nucleotides are TGTGCCAGCAACCGGAGACAGGGGGTGGAGACCCAGTACTTC. This gives the protein CASNRRQGVETQYF.

The genes are TRBV6-1 and TRBJ1-2, with D unclear. V dropped 1 base and J dropped 8 bases, with 11 bases sitting between them. The length of the CDR3 is 13 residues. Germline assignment: CDR1 MNHNS and CDR2 SASEGT. The CDR3 is CASSEDHYRGYTF. The CDR3 DNA reads as TGTGCCAGCAGTGAAGACCATTACCGGGGCTACACCTTC.

The rearrangement joins TRBV4-1 to TRBJ1-6, with D uncertain. Trimming left V 0 bases short and J 7 bases short, with 10 bases between. The CDR3 has 15 residues. Germline V lookup: CDR1 MGHRA, CDR2 YSYEKL. DNA of the CDR3: TGCGCCAGCAGCCAAGAACTAGGACCGAATTCACCCCTCCACTTT. Residues: CASSQELGPNSPLHF.

The V gene is TRBV6-1, the J gene TRBJ1-6; 7 bases match TRBD1. V lost 2 bases and J lost 9; bases outside the gene matches: 13. The CDR3 is 17 amino acids. CDR1 is MNHNS, CDR2 SASEGT, per germline. The DNA of the CDR3 is TGTGCCAGCAGTGAATACTCCGGGACAGTTACCAGTTCACCCCTCCACTTT. It encodes CASSEYSGTVTSSPLHF.

This sequence joins TRBV5-1 and TRBJ1-2; possible D gene TRBD1, 6 bases. The CDR3 is 16 residues long. Trimming took 0 bases from V and 4 from J, leaving 16 bases between them. Looked up from germline, CDR1 is SGHRS and CDR2 is YFSETQ. The CDR3 DNA sequence: TGCGCCAGCAGCTTGGGGGGTCAGGGGAACTTCTATGGCTACACCTTC. Its protein product is CASSLGGQGNFYGYTF.